Listed below are T cell receptor beta chains from one sample, sequenced in a study of blood T cell repertoires in COVID-19. Generated by immunoSEQ multiplex PCR, the TCRdb table keeps only in-frame clones and is missing some. The repertoire holds fewer than 300,000 clones, with approximately 83% as singletons. Sequencing was carried out using peripheral blood. The receptors come from a person between 65 and 79 years old with COVID-19, enrolled during active disease. Each CDR3 is given with its conserved first and last residue.

V	CDR3
TRBV6-5	CASSDAGVGANVLTF
TRBV19	CASSIREDQPQHF
TRBV4-2	CASSLRQGSNQPQHF
TRBV15	CATHSGYNSPLHF
TRBV18	CASSPSAYGQGPSYEQYF
TRBV7-2	CASSLVGASGSGDTQYF
TRBV25-1	CASSAGGSSGNTIYF
TRBV30	CAWTSFNTEAFF
TRBV2	CASKGRSGNTIYF
TRBV18	CASSPRVPGQGTTEAFF
TRBV3-1/TRBV3-2	CASEGSQRGGTDTQYF